This T cell receptor beta chain was sequenced for a study of blood T cell repertoires in COVID-19. Study overall: Nucleic acid was either cDNA or gDNA, and it came from T cells, B-cell-depleted T cells, or PBMCs.

Generated by immunoSEQ multiplex PCR, the TCRdb table keeps only in-frame clones and is missing some. In the table there are approximately 98,000 clones, 71% of which are singletons. Sample: peripheral blood. This TCR derives from a woman between 35 and 50 years old with acute or convalescent COVID-19.

Here the CDR3 DNA reads TGTGCCCGGGGTGGGGAGTCCTATAATTCACCCCTCCACTTT. It yields the protein CARGGESYNSPLHF. The rearrangement links TRBV30 to TRBJ1-6; D not certain. The V end lost 8 bases, the J end lost 1 base, and 12 bases lay between the germline ends. Germline V gene data show CDR1 as GTSNPN and CDR2 as SVGIG (reference sequence). The CDR3 consists of 14 residues.